This TCR beta chain was captured in a study of T cells in Graves' hyperthyroidism and ophthalmopathy. Study findings and constraints: In blood, most of the thyroid clonotypes expanded above 0.001 were also present.

Ten or more counts support this clonotype. The antigen remains unidentified. Amplification targeted TCR beta CDR3 regions from RNA transcripts. Initially, a first-round RT-PCR of the TCR CDR3 employed the HTBI primer set. MiXCR was run by TCRdb on the multiplex PCR reads, yielding one entry per CDR3 protein. Of around 720,000 distinct CDR3 sequences listed, 35% are singletons. When ophthalmopathy did not progress within 18 months, Graves' hyperthyroidism was considered stable. Uncontrolled infection, other autoimmune disease, pregnancy or lactation barred patients from enrollment. Diagnosing involved the use of clinical symptoms, serum thyroxine and TRAb, thyroid ultrasound and orbital computed tomography. The CDR3 consists of 14 residues. Germline V gene data show CDR1 as LNHNV and CDR2 as YYDKDF (reference sequence). Trimming stripped 0 bases from V and 4 bases from J, with 6 bases between.

The sequencing sample was made of blood. The TCR was taken from a woman in her thirties or forties with Graves' hyperthyroidism. The rearrangement uses TRBV15 and TRBJ2-2, with D unclear. CDR3 sequence reads: CATSRERATGELFF. CDR3 bases: TGTGCCACCAGCAGAGAAAGGGCCACCGGGGAGCTGTTTTTT.